Sequencing of this T cell receptor (beta chain) was carried out in a study of cytomegalovirus exposure and HLA in healthy donors. For the study at large: Earlier findings included more than 95 million unique TCR beta sequences obtained from roughly 200 million T cells.

General study points: In a later analysis, a missense DCLRE1C variant was linked to TCR beta V- and J-gene trimming. The availability of immune exposure information extended only to CMV serostatus. Most CMV-associated TCR beta chains were later found to appear HLA-restricted.

Looked up from germline, CDR1 is SGHNT and CDR2 is YYREEE (reference sequence). This CDR3 has 13 amino acids. Trimming removed 0 bases at V and 4 bases at J, with 5 bases between. Vbeta (60) and Jbeta (13) primers were used in the PCR. Sequenced by immunoSEQ multiplex PCR; TCRdb stores in-frame clones only, minus some. The table includes about 150,000 clones, 68% detected once. Of note for this clone: Antigen unknown.

The V gene is TRBV5-4, the J gene TRBJ1-5; D gene ambiguous. The sequence derives from a man younger than 45 in good health and CMV-seropositive. Sequencing was done on a sample of PBMCs. The CDR3 region is CASSLGRNQPQHF. As DNA, the CDR3 is TGTGCCAGCAGCTTGGGGAGGAATCAGCCCCAGCATTTT. The complete variable domain, with remaining parts taken from reference TRBV5-4 and TRBJ1-5, reads ETGVTQSPTHLIKTRGQQVTLRCSSQSGHNTVSWYQQALGQGPQFIFQYYREEENGRGNFPPRFSGLQFPNYSSELNVNALELDDSALYLCASSLGRNQPQHFGDGTRLSIL.